Shown below are 17 T cell receptor beta chains from a single sample sequenced in a study of cytomegalovirus exposure and HLA in healthy donors. With 60 Vbeta and 13 Jbeta primers, the PCR was carried out. Some clones are missing from TCRdb's copy, which holds only in-frame ones; the method was immunoSEQ multiplex PCR. The sample has some 100,000 clones, more than 70% seen once. The sample comprised PBMCs. Source of these receptors: a man aged 50-59 years in good health and CMV-seropositive.

The V and J genes are TRBV7-9 and TRBJ2-5; D might be TRBD2 (7 bases). Germline V gene sequence: CDR1 SEHNR, CDR2 FQNEAQ (reference sequence). The CDR3 loop spans 14 amino acids. V lost 0 bases, J lost 11 bases, and 16 bases lay in between. CDR3 DNA sequence: TGTGCCAGCAGCTTAGCCACAGGGAGGGGAGAGCAGTACTTC. Its translation is CASSLATGRGEQYF.

The chain couples TRBV6-5 to TRBJ1-1, with 7 nucleotides matching TRBD1. The junction had 3 bases not matched to a gene; V was cut back by 5 bases and J by 0 bases. Looked up from germline, CDR1 is MNHEY and CDR2 is SVGAGI. The CDR3 runs to 14 residues. The DNA of the CDR3 is TGTGCCAGCAGTGTAACAGGGGTGAACACTGAAGCTTTCTTT. This encodes CASSVTGVNTEAFF.

As for this clone: One junction end does not reproduce the germline sequence, and a read error may be involved. The rearrangement uses TRBV28 and TRBJ2-7; TRBD1 might be the D (5 bases). The germline gives CDR1 MDHEN, CDR2 SYDVKM. This CDR3 spans 13 amino acids. The CDR3 bases are TGTGCCAGCAGTGCTTACATCAAGGGGATAAAGGCCTTC. Protein product: CASSAYIKGIKAF.

This chain connects TRBV9 to TRBJ1-1; possible D gene TRBD1, 5 bases. Trimming left V 7 bases short and J 3 bases short, with 10 bases between. The CDR3 is 12 residues long. The V gene's germline CDR1 is SGDLS and CDR2 YYNGEE. CDR3 nucleotide sequence: TGTGCCAGCGGGCAGGGATACACTGAAGCTTTCTTT. Translating it yields CASGQGYTEAFF.

The chain employs TRBV27 and TRBJ2-1; TRBD2 matches at 11 bases. The length of the CDR3 is 15 residues. The germline CDR1 and CDR2 sequences are MNHEY and SMNVEV (reference sequence). The trim removed 6 bases at V and 4 bases at J, leaving 5 bases unmatched. The CDR3 here is CASRVAGGLYNEQFF. For the CDR3, the DNA is TGTGCCAGCAGGGTAGCGGGAGGGCTATACAATGAGCAGTTCTTC.

This clone came up a few times. The chain links TRBV19 to TRBJ1-4, with TRBD1 identical over 7 bases. The CDR3 length is 13 residues. Germline V gene lookup returns CDR1 LNHDA and CDR2 SQIVND (reference sequence). Trimming cost V 9 bases and J 4 bases; bases outside gene matches: 5. The CDR3 loop is CASSGQINEKLFF. CDR3 DNA sequence: TGTGCCAGCTCGGGACAGATTAATGAAAAACTGTTTTTT.

The J gene is TRBJ2-5, the V gene TRBV7-2; D is possibly TRBD2 (5 bases). The CDR3 sequence is 15 residues long. The ends were cut back, 2 bases at V and 5 bases at J, with 15 bases in the middle. CDR1 is SGHTA and CDR2 is FQGNSA in the germline V gene. For the CDR3, the DNA is TGTGCCAGCAGCTTAAGATCCTTGAGGGCCGAGACCCAGTACTTC. It specifies CASSLRSLRAETQYF.

This chain uses TRBV18 with TRBJ1-1, with TRBD1 identical over 8 bases. Germline CDR1 is KGHSH and CDR2 is LQKENI. V lost 6 bases, J lost 9 bases, and 12 bases stayed unmatched. CDR3 length: 14 amino acids. The DNA of the CDR3 is TGTGCCAGCTCCCCGACAGGGGAGTTGATGCAAGCTTTCTTT. It yields the protein CASSPTGELMQAFF.

This clone has just a few counts. The gene calls are TRBV7-2 and TRBJ1-3; D gene unclear. The germline V and J ends were trimmed by 2 bases and 0 bases, with 11 bases remaining between them. The CDR3 contains 16 residues. Germline assignment: CDR1 SGHTA and CDR2 FQGNSA. In DNA form, the CDR3 reads TGTGCCAGCAGCTTAAGCTCAGCAGGCTCTGGAAACACCATATATTTT. Translation: CASSLSSAGSGNTIYF.

This clone was detected only a few times. V usage is TRBV29-1 and J usage is TRBJ2-3; D perhaps matches TRBD1 (5 bases). The CDR3 runs 14 residues. V was pared by 4 bases and J by 6 bases, with 17 bases between. In germline, CDR1 is SQVTM, CDR2 ANQGSEA. In DNA form, the CDR3 reads TGCAGCGTTGCCCGACAGACGGGTAGGGATACGCAGTATTTT. Translation: CSVARQTGRDTQYF.

The chain employs TRBV7-2 and TRBJ2-6; 11 positions match TRBD2. Trimming took 5 bases from V and 0 from J; bases not matched to a gene: 9. CDR3 length: 19 amino acids. CDR1 is SGHTA and CDR2 is FQGNSA in the germline V gene. In DNA, the CDR3 is TGTGCCAGCAGCACGGGGAGACTAGCGGGAAGCTCTGGGGCCAACGTCCTGACTTTC. This translates into CASSTGRLAGSSGANVLTF.

This sequence joins TRBV9 and TRBJ2-7, with 8 bases identical to TRBD2. V lost 4 bases and J lost 5; bases outside the gene matches: 8. CDR3 length: 14 amino acids. Germline CDR1 and CDR2: SGDLS and YYNGEE. The CDR3 region is CASSPGTSGNEQYF. The CDR3 DNA is TGTGCCAGCAGCCCAGGGACTAGTGGGAACGAGCAGTACTTC.

In regard to this clone: At the DNA level, this CDR3 is encoded by other sequences in the same sample as well. The genes are TRBV27 and TRBJ2-7; tentative D call: TRBD1 (6 bases). Trimming pared 8 bases from V and 0 bases from J, leaving 8 bases between. The CDR3 has 12 amino acids. Germline lookup yields CDR1 MNHEY and CDR2 SMNVEV (reference sequence). This chain's CDR3 is CASRDNSYEQYF. CDR3 nucleotides: TGTGCCAGCCGGGACAACTCCTACGAGCAGTACTTC.

The chain employs TRBV18 and TRBJ2-7; D not resolved. The CDR3 contains 14 residues. The germline V and J ends were trimmed by 1 base and 2 bases, with 9 bases remaining between them. The germline V gene has CDR1 KGHSH and CDR2 LQKENI. The CDR3: CASSPRLRAYEQYF. In DNA, the CDR3 is TGTGCCAGCTCACCACGATTACGGGCCTACGAGCAGTACTTC.

This sequence joins TRBV15 and TRBJ1-1; D gene unclear. V gave up 11 bases and J gave up 2 bases, with 24 bases separating them. This CDR3 contains 16 residues. Germline V lookup: CDR1 LNHNV, CDR2 YYDKDF (reference sequence). The CDR3 region is CASTFGIGSGNTEAFF. The CDR3 DNA reads as TGTGCCTCCACGTTTGGTATTGGGAGTGGAAACACTGAAGCTTTCTTT. Full variable domain (missing parts from reference TRBV15 and TRBJ1-1): DAMVIQNPRYQVTQFGKPVTLSCSQTLNHNVMYWYQQKSSQAPKLLFHYYDKDFNNEADTPDNFQSRRPNTSFCFLDIRSPGLGDTAMYLCASTFGIGSGNTEAFFGQGTRLTVV.

This sequence joins TRBV29-1 and TRBJ1-5; 9 nucleotides agree with TRBD1. The CDR3 is made up of 13 amino acids. Germline V gives CDR1 SQVTM, CDR2 ANQGSEA. Trimming at V came to 6 bases and at J to 2 bases, leaving 2 bases not matched to a gene. The CDR3 region is CSVRDRGNQPQHF. For the CDR3, the DNA is TGCAGCGTACGGGACAGGGGCAATCAGCCCCAGCATTTT.

The CDR3 reads CASSYSTGQGGSGYTF. CDR3 nucleotides: TGTGCCAGCAGTTACTCGACGGGACAGGGGGGAAGTGGCTACACCTTC. The chain links TRBV6-5 to TRBJ1-2, with 11 bases lining up with TRBD1. The length of the CDR3 is 16 residues. The trim removed 0 bases at V and 7 bases at J, leaving 7 bases unmatched. CDR1 is MNHEY and CDR2 is SVGAGI in the germline V gene.